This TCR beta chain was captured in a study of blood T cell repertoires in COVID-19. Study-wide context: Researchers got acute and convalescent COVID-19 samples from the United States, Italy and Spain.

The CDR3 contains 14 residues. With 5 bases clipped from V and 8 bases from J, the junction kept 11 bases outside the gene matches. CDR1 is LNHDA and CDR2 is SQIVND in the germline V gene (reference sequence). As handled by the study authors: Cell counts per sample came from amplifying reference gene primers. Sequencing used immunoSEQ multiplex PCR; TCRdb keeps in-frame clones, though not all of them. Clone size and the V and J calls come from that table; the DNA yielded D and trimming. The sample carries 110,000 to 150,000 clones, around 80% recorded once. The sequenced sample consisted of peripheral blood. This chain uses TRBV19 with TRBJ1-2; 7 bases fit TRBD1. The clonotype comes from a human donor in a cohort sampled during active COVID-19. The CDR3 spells CASSVGTDPTGYTF. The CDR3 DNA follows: TGTGCCAGTAGTGTAGGGACAGATCCGACGGGCTACACCTTC.